The 5 T cell receptor beta chains presented below share a single source sample, sequenced in a study of read filtering for tumor transcriptome and immune sequencing. Molecular barcoded adaptors covering alpha/delta and beta/gamma chains were used on roughly 370 ng RNA. TCRdb recomputed calls from the reads with MiXCR, one row per CDR3 protein. This table has 65,000 or so distinct CDR3 sequences, roughly a fifth appearing once. Material: a population of CD138-negative cells sorted from bone marrow. Receptors originate from a donor at least 40 years old with multiple myeloma.

A remark on this clonotype: This may come from a read error, since a much larger clone is one base off. The J gene is TRBJ2-5, the V gene TRBV5-1; D tentatively fits TRBD1 or TRBD2 (5 bases each). V was clipped by 4 bases and J by 2 bases, with 18 bases between them. Germline CDR1 SGHRS, CDR2 YFSETQ. The CDR3 consists of 16 residues. CDR3 sequence reads: CASSPAGRRQQETQYF. CDR3 DNA sequence: TGCGCCAGCAGCCCTGCGGGCCGGAGACAGCAAGAGACCCAGTACTTC.

This clonotype appeared many times. The chain recombines TRBV11-2 with TRBJ2-5; D uncertain. Trimming removed 0 bases at V and 0 bases at J, with 11 bases between. The CDR3 length is 16 residues. Germline-derived CDR1 and CDR2 are SGHAT and FQNNGV. CDR3 nucleotides: TGTGCCAGCAGCTTAGATTCGGCCACGTACCAAGAGACCCAGTACTTC. Residues: CASSLDSATYQETQYF.

Many counts were recorded for this clonotype. This chain joins TRBV20-1 and TRBJ2-5, with D possibly being TRBD2 (6 bases). CDR1 and CDR2 from the germline V gene are DFQATT and SNEGSKA (reference sequence). The CDR3 runs 13 residues. V gave up 3 bases and J gave up 1 base, with 9 bases separating them. CDR3 in amino acids: CSASDGGQETQYF. CDR3 bases: TGCAGTGCTAGCGACGGGGGCCAAGAGACCCAGTACTTC.

This clonotype was picked up many times. The chain recombines TRBV20-1 with TRBJ2-1, with 7 nucleotides matching TRBD2. This CDR3 contains 15 residues. The V segment lost 6 bases and the J segment 7 bases; nucleotides outside the gene matches: 15. The germline V gene encodes CDR1 DFQATT and CDR2 SNEGSKA (reference sequence). The CDR3, as DNA: TGCAGTGCCGGAGAGACTAGCCCTTTCTTGAATGAGCAGTTCTTC. Translating gives CSAGETSPFLNEQFF.

This clonotype was found a few times. Compared with germline, one end of the junction differs, possibly owing to a read error. This chain links TRBV12-3 or TRBV12-4 with TRBJ2-7, with D perhaps assigned TRBD1 or TRBD2 (7 bases each). The CDR3 contains 15 residues. CDR3 nucleotides: TGTACCAGCAGTCGTTCAGGGGGGGGGGCCTACGAGCAGTACTTC. Its protein is CTSSRSGGGAYEQYF.